This entry is about one T cell receptor (beta chain). Its matching antigen is unknown. The data stem from a study of Tregs in tolerant kidney transplant recipients. Study findings and constraints: Biological reproducibility was not directly addressed in this study.

Profiling relied on immunoSEQ multiplex PCR, and the TCRdb table lists in-frame clones only, not all of them. The data contain tens of thousands of clones, roughly nine tenths of them seen just once; the ten biggest clones take up 1.6%. Mixed chimerism was transient after nonmyeloablative marrow transplants from related graft donors. Unstimulated regulatory T cells (CD4+CD25+CD127-), CD4+CD25- non-regulatory cells, CD4 and CD8 cells were FACS-sorted from thawed PBMCs. This CDR3 comprises 16 residues. Losses at the gene ends were 7 bases for V and 2 bases for J; bases not matched to a gene: 11. The sequencing used CD4+ T cells from blood (PBMCs), collected 24 months after the transplant. This chain joins TRBV6-7 and TRBJ1-5, with 7 bases identical to TRBD1. TRBV6-7 is known as an ORF, though its function is uncertain. The TCR sequence derives from a human patient who received a combined kidney and bone marrow transplant. Part of the T cell pool may stem from the graft donor. Here the CDR3 DNA reads TGTGCCAGCAAGCACACAGGGGATGTTTGCAATCAGCCCCAGCATTTT. This encodes CASKHTGDVCNQPQHF.